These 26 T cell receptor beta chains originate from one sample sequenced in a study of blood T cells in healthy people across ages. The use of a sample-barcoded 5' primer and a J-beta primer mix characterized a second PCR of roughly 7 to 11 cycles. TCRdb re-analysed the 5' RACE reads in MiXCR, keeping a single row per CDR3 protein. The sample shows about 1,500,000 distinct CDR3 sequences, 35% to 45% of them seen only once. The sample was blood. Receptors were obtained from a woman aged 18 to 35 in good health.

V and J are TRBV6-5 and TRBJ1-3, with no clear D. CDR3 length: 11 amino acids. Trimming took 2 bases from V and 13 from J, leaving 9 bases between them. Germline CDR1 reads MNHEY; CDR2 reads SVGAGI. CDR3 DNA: TGTGCCAGCAGTTACGGTGGGATAATATATTTT. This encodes CASSYGGIIYF.

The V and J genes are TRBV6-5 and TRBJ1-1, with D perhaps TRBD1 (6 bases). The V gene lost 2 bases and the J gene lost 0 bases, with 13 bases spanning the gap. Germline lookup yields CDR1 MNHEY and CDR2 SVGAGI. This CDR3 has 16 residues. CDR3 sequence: CASSYTKQGLNTEAFF. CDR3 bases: TGTGCCAGCAGTTACACCAAACAGGGCTTGAACACTGAAGCTTTCTTT.

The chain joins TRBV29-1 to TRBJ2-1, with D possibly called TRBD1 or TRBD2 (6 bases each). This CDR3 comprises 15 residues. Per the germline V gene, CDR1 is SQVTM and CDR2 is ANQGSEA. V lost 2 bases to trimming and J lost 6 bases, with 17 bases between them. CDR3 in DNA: TGCAGCGTTGAAAGGTCAGGGGAGGCCACCAATGAGCAGTTCTTC. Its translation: CSVERSGEATNEQFF.

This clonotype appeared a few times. CDR3 nucleotide sequence: TGTGCCAGCAGCTTAGAGTCAGCAACGGGAGAGCAGTTCTTC. Encoded protein: CASSLESATGEQFF. The chain is built from TRBV7-9 and TRBJ2-1, with TRBD2 as a possible D gene (5 bases). V dropped 1 base and J dropped 10 bases, with 14 bases sitting between them. CDR3 length: 14 residues. Germline CDR1 is SEHNR and CDR2 is FQNEAQ (reference sequence).

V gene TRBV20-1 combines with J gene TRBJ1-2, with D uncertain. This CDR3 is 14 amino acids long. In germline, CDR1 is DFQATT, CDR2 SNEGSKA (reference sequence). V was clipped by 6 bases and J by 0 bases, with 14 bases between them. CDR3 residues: CSAYKPGTNYGYTF. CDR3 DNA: TGCAGTGCGTACAAACCGGGGACTAACTATGGCTACACCTTC.

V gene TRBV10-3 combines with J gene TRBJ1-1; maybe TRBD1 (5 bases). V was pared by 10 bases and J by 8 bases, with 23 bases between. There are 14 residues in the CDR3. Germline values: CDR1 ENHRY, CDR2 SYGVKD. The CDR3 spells CATLRDGLHWEAFF. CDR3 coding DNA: TGTGCCACCTTGCGGGACGGCCTCCACTGGGAAGCTTTCTTT.

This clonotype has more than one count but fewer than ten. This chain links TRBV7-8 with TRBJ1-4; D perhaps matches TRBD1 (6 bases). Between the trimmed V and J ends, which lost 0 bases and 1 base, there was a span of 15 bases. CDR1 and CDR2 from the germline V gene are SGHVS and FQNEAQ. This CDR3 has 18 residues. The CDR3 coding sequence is TGTGCCAGCAGCTTAGCCCGGGACACCCGGGGAACTAATGAAAAACTGTTTTTT. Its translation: CASSLARDTRGTNEKLFF. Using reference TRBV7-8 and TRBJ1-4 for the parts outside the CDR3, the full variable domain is GAGVSQSPRYKVAKRGQDVALRCDPISGHVSLFWYQQALGQGPEFLTYFQNEAQLDKSGLPSDRFFAERPEGSVSTLKIQRTQQEDSAVYLCASSLARDTRGTNEKLFFGSGTQLSVL.

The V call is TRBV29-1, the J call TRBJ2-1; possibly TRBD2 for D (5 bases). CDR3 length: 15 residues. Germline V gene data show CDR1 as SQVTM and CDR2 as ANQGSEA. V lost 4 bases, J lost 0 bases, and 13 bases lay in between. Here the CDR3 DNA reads TGCAGCGTTGTTGGAGGCCCCCACTCCTACAATGAGCAGTTCTTC. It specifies CSVVGGPHSYNEQFF.

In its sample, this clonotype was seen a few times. The CDR3: CASNEGQGGYTF. CDR3 DNA: TGTGCCAGCAACGAGGGACAAGGTGGCTACACCTTC. V usage is TRBV28 and J usage is TRBJ1-2; TRBD1 is a possible D gene (6 bases). This CDR3 is built from 12 residues. The V end lost 7 bases, the J end lost 7 bases, and 13 bases lay between the germline ends. Germline CDR1 is MDHEN and CDR2 is SYDVKM.

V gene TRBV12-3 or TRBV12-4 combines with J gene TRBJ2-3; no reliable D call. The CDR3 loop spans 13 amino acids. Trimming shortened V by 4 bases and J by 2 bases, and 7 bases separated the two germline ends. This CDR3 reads CASSCRDTDTQYF. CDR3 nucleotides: TGTGCCAGCAGTTGTAGGGACACAGATACGCAGTATTTT.

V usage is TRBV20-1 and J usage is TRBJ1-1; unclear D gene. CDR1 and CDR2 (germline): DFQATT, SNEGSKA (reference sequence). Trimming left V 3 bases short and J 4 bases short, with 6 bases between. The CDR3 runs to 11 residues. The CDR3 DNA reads TGCAGTGCTAGGTACGGCACTGAAGCTTTCTTT. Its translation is CSARYGTEAFF.

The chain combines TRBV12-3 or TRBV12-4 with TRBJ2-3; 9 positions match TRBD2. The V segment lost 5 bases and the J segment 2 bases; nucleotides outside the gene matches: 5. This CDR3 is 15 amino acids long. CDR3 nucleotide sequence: TGTGCCAGCAGTCCCCTAGCGGGGCTCACAGATACGCAGTATTTT. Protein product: CASSPLAGLTDTQYF.

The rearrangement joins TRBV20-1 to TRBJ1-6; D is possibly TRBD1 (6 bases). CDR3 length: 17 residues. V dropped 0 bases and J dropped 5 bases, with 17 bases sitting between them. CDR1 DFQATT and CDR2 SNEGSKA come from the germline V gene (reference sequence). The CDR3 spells CSAREGGSRRDNSPLHF. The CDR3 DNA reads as TGCAGTGCTAGAGAGGGGGGCTCACGGCGGGATAATTCACCCCTCCACTTT.

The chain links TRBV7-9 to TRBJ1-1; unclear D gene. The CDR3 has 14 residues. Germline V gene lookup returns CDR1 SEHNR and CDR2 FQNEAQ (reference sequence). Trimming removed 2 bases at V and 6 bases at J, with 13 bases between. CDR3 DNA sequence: TGTGCCAGCAGCTTAACGGCCCTGGAAGCTGAAGCTTTCTTT. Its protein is CASSLTALEAEAFF.

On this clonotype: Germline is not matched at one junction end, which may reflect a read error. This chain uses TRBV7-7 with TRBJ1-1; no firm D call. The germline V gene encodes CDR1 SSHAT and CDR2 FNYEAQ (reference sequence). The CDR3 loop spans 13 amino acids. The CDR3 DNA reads TGTGCTAGCAGCTTAGATGTTGGCACTGAAGCTTTCTTT. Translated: CASSLDVGTEAFF.

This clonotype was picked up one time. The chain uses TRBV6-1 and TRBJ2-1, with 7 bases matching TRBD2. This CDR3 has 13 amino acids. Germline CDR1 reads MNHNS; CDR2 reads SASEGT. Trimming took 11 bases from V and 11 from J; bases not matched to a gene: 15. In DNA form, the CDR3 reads TGTGCCCCCCAGGGAGGGAGGGCCTCGAAGCAGTTCTTC. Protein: CAPQGGRASKQFF.

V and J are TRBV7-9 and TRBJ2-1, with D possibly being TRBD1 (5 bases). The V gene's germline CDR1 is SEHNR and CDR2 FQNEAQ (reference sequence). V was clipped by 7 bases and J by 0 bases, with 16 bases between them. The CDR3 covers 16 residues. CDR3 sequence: CASTPSHRSSYNEQFF. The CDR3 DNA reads TGTGCCAGCACCCCATCTCACAGGAGCTCCTACAATGAGCAGTTCTTC.

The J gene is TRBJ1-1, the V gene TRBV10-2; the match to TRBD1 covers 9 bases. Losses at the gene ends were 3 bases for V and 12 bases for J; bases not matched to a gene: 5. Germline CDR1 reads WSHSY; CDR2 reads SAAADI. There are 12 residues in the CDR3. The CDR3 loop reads CASSDRTGAPFF. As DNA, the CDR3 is TGCGCCAGCAGTGACCGGACAGGGGCGCCTTTCTTT.

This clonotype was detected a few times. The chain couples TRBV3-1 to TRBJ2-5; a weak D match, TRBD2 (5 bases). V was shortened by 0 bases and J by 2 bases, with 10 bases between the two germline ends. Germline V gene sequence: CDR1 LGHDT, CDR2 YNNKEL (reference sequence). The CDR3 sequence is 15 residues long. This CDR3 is CASSQEDLSQETQYF. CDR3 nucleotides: TGTGCCAGCAGCCAAGAGGACTTGTCACAAGAGACCCAGTACTTC.

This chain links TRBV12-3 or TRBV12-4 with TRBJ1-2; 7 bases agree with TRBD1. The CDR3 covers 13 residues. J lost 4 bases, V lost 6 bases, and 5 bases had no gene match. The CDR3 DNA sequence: TGTGCCAGCAGGGAAGGGACAGTCTATGGCTACACCTTC. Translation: CASREGTVYGYTF.

As DNA, the CDR3 is TGTGCCAGCAGCGAATGGGAGAGGGTTCGGGGCTACACCTTC. Translating it yields CASSEWERVRGYTF. The rearrangement links TRBV5-6 to TRBJ1-2; no definite D call. Germline V gene lookup returns CDR1 SGHDT and CDR2 YYEEEE. With 4 bases removed from V and 8 bases from J, the gap between germline ends came to 18 bases. The CDR3 consists of 14 residues.

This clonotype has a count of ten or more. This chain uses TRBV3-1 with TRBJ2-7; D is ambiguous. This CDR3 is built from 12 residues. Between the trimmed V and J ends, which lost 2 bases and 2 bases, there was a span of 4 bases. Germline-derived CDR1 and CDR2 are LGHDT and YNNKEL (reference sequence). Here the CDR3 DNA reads TGTGCCAGCAGCCAAACAGCCTACGAGCAGTACTTC. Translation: CASSQTAYEQYF.

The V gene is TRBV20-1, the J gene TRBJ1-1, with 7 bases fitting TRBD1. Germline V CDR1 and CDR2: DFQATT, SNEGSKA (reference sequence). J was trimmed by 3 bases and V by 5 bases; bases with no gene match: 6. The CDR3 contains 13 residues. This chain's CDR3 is CSARRGGYTEAFF. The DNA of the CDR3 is TGCAGTGCTCGCAGGGGGGGGTACACTGAAGCTTTCTTT.

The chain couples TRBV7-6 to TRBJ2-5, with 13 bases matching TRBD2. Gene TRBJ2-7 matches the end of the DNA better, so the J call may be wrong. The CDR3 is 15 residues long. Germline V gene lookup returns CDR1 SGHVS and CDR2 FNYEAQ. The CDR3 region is CASSHGLAGDYEQYF. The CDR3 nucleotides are TGTGCCAGCAGTCACGGACTAGCGGGGGACTACGAGCAGTACTTC.

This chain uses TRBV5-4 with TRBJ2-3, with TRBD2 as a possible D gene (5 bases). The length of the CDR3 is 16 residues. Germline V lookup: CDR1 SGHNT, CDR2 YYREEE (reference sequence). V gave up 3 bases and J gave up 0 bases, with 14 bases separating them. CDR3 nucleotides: TGTGCCAGCAGCTGGAAGGAGGATGTTAGCACAGATACGCAGTATTTT. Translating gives CASSWKEDVSTDTQYF.

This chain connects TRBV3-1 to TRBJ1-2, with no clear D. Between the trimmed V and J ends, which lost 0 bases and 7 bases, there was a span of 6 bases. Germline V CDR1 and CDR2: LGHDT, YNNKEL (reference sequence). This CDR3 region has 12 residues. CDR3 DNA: TGTGCCAGCAGCCAAGACAGGTTTGGCTACACCTTC. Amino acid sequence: CASSQDRFGYTF.